Listed below are T cell receptor beta chains from one sample, sequenced in a study of cytomegalovirus exposure and HLA in healthy donors. The repertoire was sequenced with immunoSEQ multiplex PCR; TCRdb's copy has only in-frame clones and lacks some. The sample holds fewer than 250,000 clones, 85% seen once. Sequencing used PBMCs. Receptor source: a human donor in good health. Both conserved end residues are part of each CDR3. The D gene is left open where the match is weak. Only part of the rows carry a size: once, few, many, or a class if the clone is expanded.

abundance	d_gene	j_gene	v_gene	CDR3nt	CDR3aa
.	TRBD2	TRBJ2-7	TRBV19	TGTGCCAGTAGTATAGCCCTAGCGGGCACCTACGAGCAGTACTTC	CASSIALAGTYEQYF
.	TRBD2	TRBJ2-1	TRBV6-5	TGTGCCAGCAGTTACTCTAGGACTAGCGCGACTGAGCAGTTCTTC	CASSYSRTSATEQFF
.	.	TRBJ1-1	TRBV6-6	TGTGCCAGCGCCCGATTGGGACAGAACACTGAAGCTTTCTTT	CASARLGQNTEAFF
.	.	TRBJ2-1	TRBV9	TGTGCCAGCAGCGTAGGTGTTAGCGGCCACAATGAGCAGTTCTTC	CASSVGVSGHNEQFF
once	TRBD2	TRBJ2-1	TRBV19	TGTGCCAGTAGTCAACTAGCGTCCTACAATGAGCAGTTCTTC	CASSQLASYNEQFF
.	TRBD2	TRBJ2-7	TRBV18	TGTGCCAGCTCACCAGGGACTAGCCACCACGAGCAGTACTTC	CASSPGTSHHEQYF
few	TRBD1	TRBJ2-3	TRBV7-9	TGTGCCAGCAGCCTTGACAGGGTTGCAGATACGCAGTATTTT	CASSLDRVADTQYF
few	TRBD1	TRBJ2-3	TRBV10-2	TGCGCCAGCAGAAACAGGGGGCGCATGGATACGCAGTATTTT	CASRNRGRMDTQYF
.	TRBD2	TRBJ2-1	TRBV2	TGTGCCAGCCTCATCGGACTAGCGGGAGGGGACTACAATGAGCAGTTCTTC	CASLIGLAGGDYNEQFF
.	.	TRBJ1-4	TRBV5-8	TGTGCCACCATCGGGAGGGCAACTAATGAAAAACTGTTTTTT	CATIGRATNEKLFF
.	TRBD2	TRBJ2-7	TRBV7-9	TGTGCCAGCAGCCTGGGACTAGCGGGGCCCTACGAGCAGTACTTC	CASSLGLAGPYEQYF
.	TRBD2	TRBJ2-3	TRBV7-9	TGTGCCAGCAGCTGGACTAGCCGCACAGATACGCAGTATTTT	CASSWTSRTDTQYF
.	.	TRBJ1-1	TRBV7-9	TGTGCCAGCAGCCCTAGAACGACAGAGACTGAAGCTTTCTTT	CASSPRTTETEAFF
.	.	TRBJ2-1	TRBV7-8	TGTGCCAGCACCCCGCACGGGAATCGCAATGAGCAGTTCTTC	CASTPHGNRNEQFF
.	TRBD2	TRBJ2-2	TRBV11-3	TGTGCCAGCAGCTTAGGCCTAGCGGAAACCGGGGAGCTGTTTTTT	CASSLGLAETGELFF
.	TRBD1	TRBJ2-7	TRBV2	TGTGCCAGCAGTGGGACAGGGGGTAAGCCCGAGCAGTACTTC	CASSGTGGKPEQYF
.	.	TRBJ1-1	TRBV6-6	TGTGCCAGCAGTTCCATCGGAGGGTCGAGCACTGAAGCTTTCTTT	CASSSIGGSSTEAFF
.	.	TRBJ2-3	TRBV5-6	TGTGCCAGCAGGGCACAGGGAACAGATACGCAGTATTTT	CASRAQGTDTQYF
.	TRBD2	TRBJ2-1	TRBV29-1	TGCAGCGTTGCGCCCAGGACTTTGAAGCTAGCGGGATACAATGAGCAGTTCTTC	CSVAPRTLKLAGYNEQFF
.	.	TRBJ2-7	TRBV4-1	TGCGCCAGCAGCCAAGTGGAGGAACGCTCCTACGAGCAGTACTTC	CASSQVEERSYEQYF
.	.	TRBJ1-5	TRBV4-1	TGCGCCAGCAGCCAAGTTCCCGGGGGAGGCAATCAGCCCCAGCATTTT	CASSQVPGGGNQPQHF
few	.	TRBJ2-7	TRBV7-9	TGTTCCAGCAGGCGGGACTTCTACGAGCAGTACTTC	CSSRRDFYEQYF
.	TRBD2	TRBJ2-1	TRBV2	TGTGCCAGCGGAAGTAGCGGGGGGAGCTCCTACAATGAGCAGTTCTTC	CASGSSGGSSYNEQFF
once	.	TRBJ2-1	TRBV21-1	TGTGCCAGCCCCATTCCAGCGGGAGAACATGAGCAGTTCTTC	CASPIPAGEHEQFF
.	TRBD1	TRBJ1-3	TRBV7-8	TGTGCCAGCAGCTTTGGGCCGACAGGGTCCGGAAACACCATATATTTT	CASSFGPTGSGNTIYF
.	.	TRBJ2-2	TRBV5-4	TGTGCCAGCAGCTTGTACGGCCAGGACACCGGGGAGCTGTTTTTT	CASSLYGQDTGELFF
.	.	TRBJ1-1	TRBV10-3	TGTGCCATCACCCCCAGGGGTTCGGATACTGAAGCTTTCTTT	CAITPRGSDTEAFF
.	.	TRBJ2-1	TRBV6-6	TGTGCCAGCAGAGCGACAGCGAATGAGCAGTTCTTC	CASRATANEQFF
.	.	TRBJ2-5	TRBV30	TGTGCCGTCCACAGGGTGAAAGAGACCCAGTACTTC	CAVHRVKETQYF
once	.	TRBJ1-1	TRBV7-9	TGTGCCAGCAGCTTCAGCAGCTTGCGACAGAACACTGAAGCTTTCTTT	CASSFSSLRQNTEAFF
.	TRBD2	TRBJ2-3	TRBV19	TGTGCCAGTAGCAGAACTAGCGGGAGGGATACGCAGTATTTT	CASSRTSGRDTQYF
.	TRBD1	TRBJ1-1	TRBV25-1	TGTGCCAGCAGACCGGGACAGGGGCCATTGAACACTGAAGCTTTCTTT	CASRPGQGPLNTEAFF
.	TRBD1	TRBJ1-5	TRBV18	TGTGCCAGCTCACTCCAGGGGGCACGTGGCAATCAGCCCCAGCATTTT	CASSLQGARGNQPQHF
.	.	TRBJ2-7	TRBV15	TGTGCCACCAGCAGAGGAGGGATCTCCTACGAGCAGTACTTC	CATSRGGISYEQYF
.	.	TRBJ1-2	TRBV19	TGTGCCAGTAGTTCCCCCTCGACAGGTCGGCAGTTATATGGCTACACCTTC	CASSSPSTGRQLYGYTF
.	TRBD2	TRBJ2-7	TRBV7-9	TGTGCCAGCCAGACTAGCGGATACTACGAGCAGTACTTC	CASQTSGYYEQYF
.	TRBD1	TRBJ2-2	TRBV7-3	TGTGCCAGCAGTCGAAGACAGGGGGCTTTCACCGGGGAGCTGTTTTTT	CASSRRQGAFTGELFF
.	.	TRBJ2-1	TRBV4-1	TGCGCCAGCAGACCGACGGGCTCCTACAATGAGCAGTTCTTC	CASRPTGSYNEQFF
few	TRBD2	TRBJ2-2	TRBV9	TGTGCCAGCAGCGTAGGGGAGGGCGGGGAGCTGTTTTTT	CASSVGEGGELFF
few	TRBD1	TRBJ2-7	TRBV27	TGTGCCAGCAGTTTATCGGGACAGGGTCCCTACGAGCAGTACTTC	CASSLSGQGPYEQYF
.	TRBD1	TRBJ2-3	TRBV19	TGTGCCAGTAGTTCGCGCACTGGACAGGGCACAGATACGCAGTATTTT	CASSSRTGQGTDTQYF
.	TRBD1	TRBJ1-5	TRBV9	TGTGCCAGCAGCACAGGGGGAAATCAGCCCCAGCATTTT	CASSTGGNQPQHF
.	.	TRBJ1-1	TRBV7-3	TGTGCCAGCAGCTCAGAGGCGAACACTGAAGCTTTCTTT	CASSSEANTEAFF
few	.	TRBJ2-7	TRBV5-1	TGCGCCAGCAGCTTCGGGAGTAGCTCCTACGAGCAGTACTTC	CASSFGSSSYEQYF
.	.	TRBJ2-3	TRBV5-4	TGTGCCAGCAGCTTGGTGGTGTTGGAGGGGGCCGATACGCAGTATTTT	CASSLVVLEGADTQYF
.	.	TRBJ2-7	TRBV2	TGTGCCAGCAGTGATAGAATATCGCAGTACTTC	CASSDRISQYF
.	.	TRBJ2-1	TRBV20-1	TGCAGTGCTAGCCTGTACAATGAGCAGTTCTTC	CSASLYNEQFF
once	TRBD2	TRBJ2-1	TRBV7-7	TGTGCTAGCAGCTTACGCGGGAGTGACAATGAGCAGTTCTTC	CASSLRGSDNEQFF
few	.	TRBJ2-7	TRBV28	TGTGCCAGCAGGGGAGCCCCGGCCTACGAGCAGTACTTC	CASRGAPAYEQYF
.	TRBD1	TRBJ1-2	TRBV28	TGTGCCAGCAGTATACCTAGGGGACAGGGGTTCGGAGGCTACACCTTC	CASSIPRGQGFGGYTF
.	.	TRBJ2-2	TRBV7-9	TGTGCCAGCAGCTTAGAACATAGGGGGACGTCGCTGTTTTTT	CASSLEHRGTSLFF
.	.	TRBJ2-1	TRBV15	TGTGCCACCAGCAGTCCTGGGGACAAGTCCTCCTACAATGAGCAGTTCTTC	CATSSPGDKSSYNEQFF
.	TRBD1	TRBJ2-7	TRBV29-1	TGCAGCGTCCGGACAGGCACCTACGAGCAGTACTTC	CSVRTGTYEQYF
.	.	TRBJ2-3	TRBV2	TGTGCCAGCAGAAGCGAAGATACGCAGTATTTT	CASRSEDTQYF
once	TRBD1	TRBJ2-1	TRBV28	TGTGCCAGCAGCCCTCCCGGGACAGGGGCCTACAATGAGCAGTTCTTC	CASSPPGTGAYNEQFF
.	TRBD1	TRBJ1-2	TRBV29-1	TGCAGCGCACAATACAGGGGCAGGGCGCACTATGGCTACACCTTC	CSAQYRGRAHYGYTF
.	TRBD1	TRBJ1-2	TRBV5-1	TGCGCCAGCAGCTTAGGACAGGGGGATAACTATGGCTACACCTTC	CASSLGQGDNYGYTF